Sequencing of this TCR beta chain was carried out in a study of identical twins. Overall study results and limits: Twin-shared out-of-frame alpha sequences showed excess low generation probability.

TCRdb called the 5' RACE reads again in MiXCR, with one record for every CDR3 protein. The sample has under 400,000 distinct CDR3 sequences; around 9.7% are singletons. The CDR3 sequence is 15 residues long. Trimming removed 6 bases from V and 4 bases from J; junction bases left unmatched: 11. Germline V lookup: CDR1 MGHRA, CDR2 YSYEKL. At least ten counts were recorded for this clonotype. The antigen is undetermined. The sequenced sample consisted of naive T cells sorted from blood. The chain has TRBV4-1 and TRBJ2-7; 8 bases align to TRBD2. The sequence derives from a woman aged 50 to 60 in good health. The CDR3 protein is CASRPGVAGIYEQYF. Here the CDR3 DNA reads TGCGCCAGCAGACCCGGGGTAGCGGGAATTTACGAGCAGTACTTC.